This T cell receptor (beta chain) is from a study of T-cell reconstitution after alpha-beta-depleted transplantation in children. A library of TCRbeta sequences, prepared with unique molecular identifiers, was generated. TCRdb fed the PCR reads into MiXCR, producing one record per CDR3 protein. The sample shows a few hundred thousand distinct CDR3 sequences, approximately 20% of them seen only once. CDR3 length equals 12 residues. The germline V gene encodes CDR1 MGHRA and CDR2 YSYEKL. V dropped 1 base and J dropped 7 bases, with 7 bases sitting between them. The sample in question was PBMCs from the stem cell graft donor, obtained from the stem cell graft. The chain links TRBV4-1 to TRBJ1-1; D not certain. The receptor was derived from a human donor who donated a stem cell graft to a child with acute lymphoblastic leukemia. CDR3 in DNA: TGCGCCAGCAGCCAAGCACGGGATGAAGCTTTCTTT. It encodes CASSQARDEAFF.